A single sample gave rise to the 9 T cell receptor beta chains below, sequenced in a study of CD8+ T cells in alopecia areata (dated by TCRdb to between 2018 and 2020). According to the study, the label for this sample's time point signals: baseline before oral tofacitinib. The method was the immunoSEQ multiplex PCR assay. To provide template for TCR sequencing, every sample had RNA extracted and reverse transcribed into cDNA. TCRdb mirrors the immuneACCESS table, restricted to in-frame sequences. Some clones are absent from its copies; in checked studies, under half trace to an unresolved V gene, and the reason for the others is unknown. A total of 100,000 to 150,000 clones appear in this sample, 50% to 60% of them only once. The top ten clones comprise 4.5% to 5.5% of the sample. The specimen comprised CD4+ T cells sorted from blood, sampled at week 0. The source is a human donor with alopecia areata.

The V and J genes are TRBV18 and TRBJ2-7; 7 bases agree with TRBD1. The CDR3 loop spans 15 amino acids. From germline, CDR1 is KGHSH and CDR2 LQKENI. The ends lost 2 bases at V and 0 bases at J; junction bases unmatched: 4. CDR3 nucleotides: TGTGCCAGCTCACCAAAAGGGGGCGACTCCTACGAGCAGTACTTC. Translated: CASSPKGGDSYEQYF.

J is TRBJ2-7 and V is TRBV5-6; TRBD2 agrees at 7 bases. This CDR3 spans 15 amino acids. V trimming: 0 bases; J trimming: 6 bases; junction bases outside the gene matches: 9. The germline CDR1 and CDR2 sequences are SGHDT and YYEEEE. The CDR3 DNA reads as TGTGCCAGCAGCTTGGCCCCGGGAGGAATGGGCGAGCAGTACTTC. It is translated as CASSLAPGGMGEQYF.

This chain joins TRBV2 and TRBJ2-2; 8 bases line up with TRBD2. Looked up from germline, CDR1 is SNHLY and CDR2 is FYNNEI. The CDR3 covers 13 residues. Germline trimming cut 8 bases from V and 6 bases from J; bases unmatched to any gene: 5. The CDR3 sequence: CASAGLVPGELFF. As DNA, the CDR3 is TGTGCCAGCGCGGGACTAGTCCCCGGGGAGCTGTTTTTT.

This clone was observed a handful of times. The chain combines TRBV6-6 with TRBJ2-5; D is ambiguous. V shed 2 bases and J shed 5 bases, with 9 bases lying between them. This CDR3 region has 13 residues. Germline CDR1 reads MNHNY; CDR2 reads SVGAGI (reference sequence). The CDR3 DNA reads as TGTGCCAGCAGTTACCGTCCCGGGGAGACCCAGTACTTC. Protein product: CASSYRPGETQYF.

The DNA of the CDR3 is TGTGCCAGCTCTGGACTCCAGGGGGTTAGGACCTACGAGCAGTACTTC. Translating gives CASSGLQGVRTYEQYF. The V gene is TRBV18, the J gene TRBJ2-5, with 7 bases identical to TRBD1. The better agreement between TRBJ2-7 and the DNA end casts doubt on the J call. Germline loops: CDR1 KGHSH, CDR2 LQKENI. The CDR3 sequence is 16 residues long.

The V gene is TRBV7-2, the J gene TRBJ2-5, with D possibly TRBD2 on 6 matching bases. Deletions cut 7 bases from V and 1 base from J, with 19 bases between. The CDR3 contains 16 residues. The germline gives CDR1 SGHTA, CDR2 FQGNSA. Here the CDR3 DNA reads TGTGCCAGCACCCTCCTCGGAGCGGGCGCCCAAGAGACCCAGTACTTC. Protein: CASTLLGAGAQETQYF.

This chain uses TRBV19 with TRBJ2-4; TRBD2 matches at 7 bases. The CDR3 loop spans 12 amino acids. Germline V gene data show CDR1 as LNHDA and CDR2 as SQIVND (reference sequence). V shed 6 bases, J shed 15 bases, and the junction held 11 bases outside the gene matches. CDR3 nucleotide sequence: TGTGCCAGTAGCGTGCCGGGGGGAAGGAGGTACTTC. Encoded protein: CASSVPGGRRYF.

The chain carries TRBV19 and TRBJ1-2; D might be TRBD1 (5 bases). The CDR3 runs to 13 residues. From germline, CDR1 is LNHDA and CDR2 SQIVND (reference sequence). V was cut by 7 bases and J by 5 bases, with 14 bases left in between. CDR3 sequence (DNA): TGTGCCAGTAACTCCGGGACTGAATATGGCTACACCTTC. Amino acid sequence: CASNSGTEYGYTF.

This chain connects TRBV10-1 to TRBJ2-5, with a possible D match to TRBD1 (5 bases). V lost 7 bases and J lost 4, with 16 bases in between. The CDR3 is made up of 14 amino acids. Germline assignment: CDR1 WNHNN and CDR2 SYGVQD (reference sequence). The CDR3, as DNA: TGCGCCAGCAACCCGACAGTGCGAAGAGAGACCCAGTACTTC. It encodes CASNPTVRRETQYF.